The 20 T cell receptor beta chains below come from one sample, sequenced in a study of blood T cell repertoires in COVID-19. Generated by immunoSEQ multiplex PCR, the TCRdb table keeps only in-frame clones and is missing some. In the table there are roughly 230,000 clones, more than 65% of which are singletons. The sequencing sample was made of peripheral blood. The source is a woman older than 75 with acute or convalescent COVID-19.

The V gene is TRBV5-4, the J gene TRBJ2-7; D unclear. V was cut by 0 bases and J by 6 bases, with 16 bases left in between. CDR1 SGHNT and CDR2 YYREEE come from the germline V gene (reference sequence). This CDR3 has 15 amino acids. CDR3 region: CASSLAGSYDTEQYF. CDR3 in DNA: TGTGCCAGCAGCTTGGCAGGATCATACGACACCGAGCAGTACTTC. Looking up the rest from reference TRBV5-4 and TRBJ2-7 gives the full variable domain: ETGVTQSPTHLIKTRGQQVTLRCSSQSGHNTVSWYQQALGQGPQFIFQYYREEENGRGNFPPRFSGLQFPNYSSELNVNALELDDSALYLCASSLAGSYDTEQYFGPGTRLTVT.

The chain links TRBV10-3 to TRBJ1-5; a weak D match, TRBD1 (6 bases). CDR1 and CDR2 (germline): ENHRY, SYGVKD. CDR3 length equals 14 residues. The ends were cut back, 6 bases at V and 2 bases at J, with 11 bases in the middle. CDR3: CAIRPGDGNQPQHF. CDR3 nucleotide sequence: TGTGCCATCAGGCCAGGGGACGGCAATCAGCCCCAGCATTTT.

The chain recombines TRBV27 with TRBJ2-2; 9 bases agree with TRBD1. CDR3 length: 17 residues. V shed 4 bases and J 0 bases; nucleotides not matched to a gene: 6. Germline values: CDR1 MNHEY, CDR2 SMNVEV (reference sequence). The CDR3 spells CASSSHGTGTNTGELFF. Here the CDR3 DNA reads TGTGCCAGCAGTTCACACGGGACAGGGACGAACACCGGGGAGCTGTTTTTT.

This chain connects TRBV2 to TRBJ2-3, with TRBD2 matching 8 bases. Trimming removed 4 bases from V and 1 base from J; junction bases left unmatched: 4. CDR3 length: 15 residues. Germline lookup yields CDR1 SNHLY and CDR2 FYNNEI. CDR3 sequence (DNA): TGTGCCAGCAGTGGTTTGCGGGGGGGCACAGATACGCAGTATTTT. Protein: CASSGLRGGTDTQYF.

This rearrangement joins TRBV9 to TRBJ1-2; D perhaps matches TRBD1 (5 bases). Trimming shortened V by 0 bases and J by 4 bases, and 13 bases separated the two germline ends. Per germline, CDR1 SGDLS and CDR2 YYNGEE. The CDR3 spans 15 residues. The CDR3 nucleotides are TGTGCCAGCAGCGTAGGGGCAGGGTTAAGCTATGGCTACACCTTC. This gives the protein CASSVGAGLSYGYTF.

This chain's CDR3 is CASSRPSGRSGEQYF. For the CDR3, the DNA is TGTGCCAGCTCACGACCGAGCGGGAGGAGCGGAGAGCAGTACTTC. V gene TRBV18 combines with J gene TRBJ2-7; 9 bases fit TRBD2. This CDR3 contains 15 residues. Losses at the gene ends were 4 bases for V and 7 bases for J; bases not matched to a gene: 11. Germline V lookup: CDR1 KGHSH, CDR2 LQKENI. Full variable domain (remainder filled in from reference TRBV18 and TRBJ2-7): NAGVMQNPRHLVRRRGQEARLRCSPMKGHSHVYWYRQLPEEGLKFMVYLQKENIIDESGMPKERFSAEFPKEGPSILRIQQVVRGDSAAYFCASSRPSGRSGEQYFGPGTRLTVT.

The chain links TRBV30 to TRBJ2-1; 10 bases map to TRBD2. Looked up from germline, CDR1 is GTSNPN and CDR2 is SVGIG (reference sequence). CDR3 length equals 13 residues. The V segment lost 3 bases and the J segment 8 bases; nucleotides outside the gene matches: 4. CDR3 region: CAWRLAGQYEQFF. CDR3 DNA sequence: TGTGCCTGGAGACTAGCGGGACAATATGAGCAGTTCTTC.

The rearrangement links TRBV2 to TRBJ1-1; D might be TRBD1 (6 bases). V was pared by 1 base and J by 0 bases, with 9 bases between. CDR1 is SNHLY, CDR2 FYNNEI, per germline. The CDR3 consists of 15 residues. This chain's CDR3 is CASSEVQGMNTEAFF. The CDR3 DNA is TGTGCCAGCAGTGAAGTACAGGGCATGAACACTGAAGCTTTCTTT.

As for this clone: At the DNA level, this CDR3 is encoded by other sequences in the same sample as well. This rearrangement joins TRBV5-1 to TRBJ2-2; D is perhaps TRBD1 (6 bases). Germline CDR1 is SGHRS and CDR2 is YFSETQ. This CDR3 region has 15 residues. The V gene lost 0 bases and the J gene lost 2 bases, with 8 bases spanning the gap. CDR3 sequence reads: CASSLGGLNTGELFF. CDR3 coding DNA: TGCGCCAGCAGCTTGGGGGGGCTAAACACCGGGGAGCTGTTTTTT.

The J gene is TRBJ1-2, the V gene TRBV29-1, with D unresolved. Trimming took 7 bases from V and 3 from J, leaving 12 bases between them. Germline V lookup: CDR1 SQVTM, CDR2 ANQGSEA. This CDR3 comprises 12 residues. The CDR3 DNA sequence: TGCAGCGCGGACCAACTGGACTATGGCTACACCTTC. It specifies CSADQLDYGYTF.

The chain is built from TRBV6-5 and TRBJ2-4; D is unresolved. Germline assignment: CDR1 MNHEY and CDR2 SVGAGI. This CDR3 spans 13 amino acids. V lost 8 bases, J lost 0 bases, and 8 bases lay in between. CDR3 in DNA: TGTGCCAGCCTGTCCCTAGCCAAAAACATTCAGTACTTC. Translating gives CASLSLAKNIQYF.

V and J are TRBV19 and TRBJ2-1; 8 nucleotides agree with TRBD2. CDR1 is LNHDA, CDR2 SQIVND, per germline (reference sequence). This CDR3 spans 14 amino acids. V lost 4 bases and J lost 9; bases outside the gene matches: 8. The CDR3 region has the DNA TGTGCCAGTAGTACCTCCGGGACTAGAACTGAGCAGTTCTTC. It specifies CASSTSGTRTEQFF.

This clone was detected only once. The rearrangement links TRBV4-1 to TRBJ2-2; TRBD2 is a possible D gene (6 bases). There are 15 residues in the CDR3. V was trimmed by 2 bases and J by 7 bases, leaving 14 bases between them. Germline V lookup: CDR1 MGHRA, CDR2 YSYEKL. CDR3 residues: CASSQTEGHGGELFF. The CDR3 DNA follows: TGCGCCAGCAGCCAAACGGAGGGTCACGGCGGGGAGCTGTTTTTT.

This clone was detected only a few times. The chain couples TRBV6-5 to TRBJ1-1, with a weak D call TRBD1 (6 bases). The CDR3 extends over 13 amino acids. Germline CDR1 is MNHEY and CDR2 is SVGAGI. Trimming removed 6 bases at V and 5 bases at J, with 13 bases between. DNA of the CDR3: TGTGCCAGCAGGAAGACAGGTTCAACTGAAGCTTTCTTT. Its protein is CASRKTGSTEAFF.

The J gene is TRBJ2-3, the V gene TRBV15, with 13 bases lining up with TRBD2. The CDR3 contains 18 residues. The junction had 7 bases not matched to a gene; V was cut back by 0 bases and J by 4 bases. Looked up from germline, CDR1 is LNHNV and CDR2 is YYDKDF (reference sequence). The CDR3 reads CATSRDRTSGRIPDTQYF. The CDR3 nucleotides read TGTGCCACCAGCAGAGATAGGACTAGCGGGAGAATCCCAGATACGCAGTATTTT.

Turning to this clone: Other DNA sequences in the same sample also yield this CDR3. This chain joins TRBV18 and TRBJ2-6, with TRBD1 matching over 7 bases. The J segment lost 0 bases and the V segment lost 4 bases, leaving 6 bases of the junction unmatched. The CDR3 loop spans 17 amino acids. CDR1 and CDR2 from the germline V gene are KGHSH and LQKENI. The CDR3 here is CASSRGQASSGANVLTF. In nucleotides, the CDR3 is TGTGCCAGCTCACGCGGACAGGCGAGCTCTGGGGCCAACGTCCTGACTTTC.

As for this clone: This sample also contains other DNA sequences that code for the same CDR3. The chain uses TRBV18 and TRBJ2-7, with D hard to call. V was clipped by 0 bases and J by 1 base, with 4 bases between them. The CDR3 loop spans 13 amino acids. Germline loops: CDR1 KGHSH, CDR2 LQKENI. Here the CDR3 DNA reads TGTGCCAGCTCACCACCTTCGTCCTACGAGCAGTACTTC. This encodes CASSPPSSYEQYF.

As to this clone: The identical CDR3 is also encoded by other nucleotide sequences in the sample. This rearrangement joins TRBV28 to TRBJ1-2; 11 positions match TRBD1. The CDR3 runs 14 residues. J was trimmed by 7 bases and V by 6 bases; bases with no gene match: 7. Germline values: CDR1 MDHEN, CDR2 SYDVKM. CDR3 sequence (DNA): TGTGCCAGCAGATCAGGACAGGGGGCAAGTGGCTACACCTTC. This sequence encodes CASRSGQGASGYTF.

This clone was seen more than once but under ten times. V gene TRBV6-6 combines with J gene TRBJ1-3; TRBD1 is a possible D gene (5 bases). V was shortened by 5 bases and J by 0 bases, with 8 bases between the two germline ends. Germline CDR1 is MNHNY and CDR2 is SVGAGI (reference sequence). The CDR3 is made up of 14 amino acids. DNA of the CDR3: TGTGCCAGCAGTGGACAACTCTCTGGAAACACCATATATTTT. The encoded protein is CASSGQLSGNTIYF.

The J gene is TRBJ2-3, the V gene TRBV5-4; 7 positions agree with TRBD2. V shed 4 bases and J 2 bases; nucleotides not matched to a gene: 1. The CDR3 sequence is 13 residues long. Per germline, CDR1 SGHNT and CDR2 YYREEE (reference sequence). The CDR3 loop is CASSRDYTDTQYF. CDR3 nucleotide sequence: TGTGCCAGCAGCCGGGACTACACAGATACGCAGTATTTT.